The present TCR beta chain was sequenced within a study of T cells in Graves' hyperthyroidism and ophthalmopathy. The TCR beta CDR3 regions underwent amplification using RNA transcripts as the source. Initially, a first-round RT-PCR of the TCR CDR3 employed the HTBI primer set. TCRdb passed the multiplex PCR reads through MiXCR, listing each CDR3 protein once. The table has 330,000 or so distinct CDR3 sequences, about 19% seen once. This clonotype was observed at least ten times. V was clipped by 1 base and J by 7 bases; unmatched bases: 3. This CDR3 contains 12 residues. Germline V gives CDR1 GTSNPN, CDR2 SVGIG (reference sequence).

The rearrangement joins TRBV30 to TRBJ2-5, with 7 bases lining up with TRBD2. What was sequenced was blood. The receptor comes from a man aged 50-60 years with Graves' ophthalmopathy. For the CDR3, the DNA is TGTGCCTGGAGTGCTACGGGGGGGACCCAGTACTTC. Protein: CAWSATGGTQYF.